The clone carrying this T cell receptor (beta chain) was seen just once. This sample was taken from a study of blood T cell repertoires in COVID-19. For the study at large: Acute and convalescent COVID-19 specimens originated in the United States, Italy and Spain.

The CDR3 covers 15 residues. The germline V gene has CDR1 LNHDA and CDR2 SQIVND (reference sequence). J lost 4 bases, V lost 3 bases, and 6 bases had no gene match. Profiling relied on immunoSEQ multiplex PCR, and the TCRdb table lists in-frame clones only, not all of them. This table has 50,000 to 60,000 clones, about 88% appearing once. Sequencing was performed on peripheral blood. This TCR came from a man between 60 and 70 years old with acute or convalescent COVID-19. The rearrangement uses TRBV19 and TRBJ2-7, with 10 positions matching TRBD1. Here the CDR3 reads CASSIGTGAGYEQYF. CDR3 nucleotides: TGTGCCAGTAGTATCGGGACAGGGGCTGGGTACGAGCAGTACTTC.